This TCR beta chain was captured by sequencing in a study of T-cell reconstitution after alpha-beta-depleted transplantation in children. Unique molecular identifiers were used to barcode this TCRbeta library. A single record per CDR3 protein comes from TCRdb applying MiXCR to the PCR reads. The sample lists 500,000 or so distinct CDR3 sequences; less than 35% were seen once. Germline V lookup: CDR1 SQVTM, CDR2 ANQGSEA. The CDR3 extends over 15 amino acids. The V segment lost 6 bases and the J segment 5 bases; nucleotides outside the gene matches: 10. The chain recombines TRBV29-1 with TRBJ2-5, with 12 positions matching TRBD1. The material was PBMCs from the stem cell graft donor, obtained from the stem cell graft. The source of this sequence is a human donor who donated a stem cell graft to a child with aplastic anemia. DNA for the CDR3: TGCAGCGTGGCAGGGACAGGGGGCGGTTGGGAGACCCAGTACTTC. It codes for CSVAGTGGGWETQYF.